This is a list of T cell receptor beta chains from one sample in a study of cytomegalovirus exposure and HLA in healthy donors. Assay: immunoSEQ multiplex PCR; the TCRdb copy retains only in-frame clones and omits some. The sample holds 90,000 to 120,000 clones, more than 70% seen once. The sequenced sample consisted of PBMCs. These receptors all come from a man between 18 and 29 years old in good health and CMV-seronegative. CDR3s include the opening cysteine and the closing phenylalanine or tryptophan. Each record gives: D gene, clone size, V gene, CDR3 length, J gene, CDR3 DNA, CDR3 protein. D genes are given only for firm matches. Expanded clones get a size class; other rows say once, few or many, or leave the size out.

D: TRBD2
size: NA
V: TRBV9
length: 16
J: TRBJ2-3
DNA: TGTGCCAGCAGCGTATTGGGGTCTAGCGGGGCAGATACGCAGTATTTT
CDR3: CASSVLGSSGADTQYF

D: NA
size: few
V: TRBV6-5
length: 14
J: TRBJ1-2
DNA: TGTGCCAGCAGTTACTCGACTAGGGTAGGGGGCTACACCTTC
CDR3: CASSYSTRVGGYTF

D: NA
size: NA
V: TRBV9
length: 15
J: TRBJ2-1
DNA: TGTGCCAGCAGCGTAGATCTAGCGACGGGCGATGAGCAGTTCTTC
CDR3: CASSVDLATGDEQFF

D: NA
size: NA
V: TRBV18
length: 14
J: TRBJ1-6
DNA: TGTGCCAGCTCACCACCGAACGGTAATTCACCCCTCCACTTT
CDR3: CASSPPNGNSPLHF

D: NA
size: NA
V: TRBV29-1
length: 13
J: TRBJ1-5
DNA: TGCAGCGTTGAAGGGCAGGGCGACCAGCCCCAGCATTTT
CDR3: CSVEGQGDQPQHF

D: NA
size: NA
V: TRBV9
length: 14
J: TRBJ2-7
DNA: TGTGCCAGCACCCCCGGCGGAAACTCCTACGAGCAGTACTTC
CDR3: CASTPGGNSYEQYF

D: NA
size: NA
V: TRBV19
length: 12
J: TRBJ2-7
DNA: TGTGCCAGTGCTCAGAAAAACTACGAGCAGTACTTC
CDR3: CASAQKNYEQYF

D: TRBD2
size: NA
V: TRBV7-2
length: 16
J: TRBJ2-2
DNA: TGTGCCAGCAGCTTGGACGGGGGGGGGAACACCGGGGAGCTGTTTTTT
CDR3: CASSLDGGGNTGELFF

D: TRBD2
size: once
V: TRBV4-3
length: 16
J: TRBJ2-3
DNA: TGCGCCAGCAGCCAACTAGCGGGGGGTCCCACAGATACGCAGTATTTT
CDR3: CASSQLAGGPTDTQYF

D: NA
size: few
V: TRBV14
length: 12
J: TRBJ1-3
DNA: TGTGCCAGCAGCCTCGCGGGAAACACCATATATTTT
CDR3: CASSLAGNTIYF

D: NA
size: NA
V: TRBV6-1
length: 14
J: TRBJ2-2
DNA: TGTGCCAGCAGGGTAACAGGGTCCGCCGGGGAGCTGTTTTTT
CDR3: CASRVTGSAGELFF

D: NA
size: NA
V: TRBV7-2
length: 16
J: TRBJ2-7
DNA: TGTGCCAGCAGCTTAAAAGGAGGGGGGGCTCGAGACGAGCAGTACTTC
CDR3: CASSLKGGGARDEQYF

D: TRBD2
size: once
V: TRBV6-1
length: 14
J: TRBJ2-5
DNA: TGTGCCAGCAGTCGGGGACTAGTGCAAGAGACCCAGTACTTC
CDR3: CASSRGLVQETQYF

D: NA
size: NA
V: TRBV4-2
length: 16
J: TRBJ2-5
DNA: TGTGCCAGCAGCCAAGATCGGATGGGCCCCCAAGAGACCCAGTACTTC
CDR3: CASSQDRMGPQETQYF

D: TRBD1
size: NA
V: TRBV2
length: 14
J: TRBJ1-2
DNA: TGTGCCAGCAGTGAAGCGAACAGGGGGCATGGCTACACCTTC
CDR3: CASSEANRGHGYTF